A selection of T cell receptor beta chains follows, all from one sample in a study of blood T cell repertoires in COVID-19. The assay was immunoSEQ multiplex PCR, and TCRdb's table has in-frame clones only and misses some. The sample consists of over 130,000 clones, around 80% of them appearing once. Sequenced sample: PBMCs or T cells enriched from blood (not recorded which). These receptors were taken from a woman between 18 and 30 years old who had been exposed to COVID-19. The CDR3 runs from the conserved cysteine through the conserved F or W. Fields, in order: clone size, V gene, D gene, J gene, CDR3 DNA, CDR3 protein. The D gene is left open where the match is weak. The listing skips clone size in some rows; elsewhere it reads once, few, many or a size class.

abundance: .; v_gene: TRBV3-1/TRBV3-2; d_gene: TRBD2; j_gene: TRBJ2-5; CDR3nt: TGTGCCAGCAGCCAGCGGGGTGGGACTAGCGGATACTCCCAGTACTTC; CDR3aa: CASSQRGGTSGYSQYF
abundance: few; v_gene: TRBV6-4; d_gene: TRBD2; j_gene: TRBJ2-3; CDR3nt: TGTGCCAGCAGTGCTTCTAGCGGGCGAGGAGATACGCAGTATTTT; CDR3aa: CASSASSGRGDTQYF
abundance: .; v_gene: TRBV9; d_gene: .; j_gene: TRBJ1-1; CDR3nt: TGTGCCAGCAGCGTAGATCAGGCAGCGAACACTGAAGCTTTCTTT; CDR3aa: CASSVDQAANTEAFF
abundance: .; v_gene: TRBV4-1; d_gene: TRBD1; j_gene: TRBJ1-2; CDR3nt: TGCGCCAGCAGCCAAGCCGGGACAGTCTATGGCTACACCTTC; CDR3aa: CASSQAGTVYGYTF
abundance: .; v_gene: TRBV7-2; d_gene: .; j_gene: TRBJ1-6; CDR3nt: TGTGCCAGCAGCGCACAGGTCCTCAGCTCCTATAATTCACCCCTCCACTTT; CDR3aa: CASSAQVLSSYNSPLHF
abundance: few; v_gene: TRBV9; d_gene: TRBD1; j_gene: TRBJ1-1; CDR3nt: TGTGCCAGCAGCGTAGCCAGGGGGAATCCCATGAACACTGAAGCTTTCTTT; CDR3aa: CASSVARGNPMNTEAFF
abundance: few; v_gene: TRBV5-1; d_gene: TRBD1; j_gene: TRBJ1-1; CDR3nt: TGCGCCAGCAGCAGGACCGGACAGGGACTGAACACTGAAGCTTTCTTT; CDR3aa: CASSRTGQGLNTEAFF
abundance: .; v_gene: TRBV7-3; d_gene: TRBD2; j_gene: TRBJ2-1; CDR3nt: TGTGCCAGCAGCTTGGGACTAGCGGGCAACAATGAGCAGTTCTTC; CDR3aa: CASSLGLAGNNEQFF
abundance: .; v_gene: TRBV24-1; d_gene: TRBD1; j_gene: TRBJ2-6; CDR3nt: TGTGCCACCAGTGATAGCCGAGACAGGGGTCGTTGGAGTGCCAACGTCCTGACTTTC; CDR3aa: CATSDSRDRGRWSANVLTF
abundance: .; v_gene: TRBV18; d_gene: .; j_gene: TRBJ1-4; CDR3nt: TGTGCCAGCTCACCACCTTTAGAACTTTCAACTAATGAAAAACTGTTTTTT; CDR3aa: CASSPPLELSTNEKLFF
abundance: few; v_gene: TRBV7-9; d_gene: .; j_gene: TRBJ2-5; CDR3nt: TGTGCCAGCAGCTTAATGGGAGGAGGGGAGACCCAGTACTTC; CDR3aa: CASSLMGGGETQYF
abundance: few; v_gene: TRBV19; d_gene: .; j_gene: TRBJ1-5; CDR3nt: TGTGCCAGTAGTGCCCAGGGAGGAGGTCAGCCCCAGCATTTT; CDR3aa: CASSAQGGGQPQHF
abundance: .; v_gene: TRBV28; d_gene: .; j_gene: TRBJ1-2; CDR3nt: TGTGCCAGCGAATATCAACAGGGTCCTTATGGCTACACCTTC; CDR3aa: CASEYQQGPYGYTF
abundance: .; v_gene: TRBV5-4; d_gene: .; j_gene: TRBJ2-5; CDR3nt: TGTGCCAGCAGGCGTCGTGGGGCGCCGCAAGAGACCCAGTACTTC; CDR3aa: CASRRRGAPQETQYF
abundance: .; v_gene: TRBV28; d_gene: TRBD1; j_gene: TRBJ1-5; CDR3nt: TGTGCCAGCAAACTCCCAGGGGGTAATCAGCCCCAGCATTTT; CDR3aa: CASKLPGGNQPQHF
abundance: .; v_gene: TRBV7-2; d_gene: .; j_gene: TRBJ2-3; CDR3nt: TGTGCCAGCAGCTTCCCCATTGGGGGCGCGATTTCAGATACGCAGTATTTT; CDR3aa: CASSFPIGGAISDTQYF
abundance: .; v_gene: TRBV28; d_gene: TRBD1; j_gene: TRBJ1-4; CDR3nt: TGTGCCAGCAGGGACCGGGACAGCTTGAATGAAAAACTGTTTTTT; CDR3aa: CASRDRDSLNEKLFF
abundance: .; v_gene: TRBV9; d_gene: .; j_gene: TRBJ1-6; CDR3nt: TGTGCCAGCAGCGTCACAGAGAATTCACCCCTCCACTTT; CDR3aa: CASSVTENSPLHF
abundance: .; v_gene: TRBV7-6; d_gene: .; j_gene: TRBJ1-2; CDR3nt: TGTGCCAGCAGCCCTAGCTTTTCAGGGGCTGATTATGGCTACACCTTC; CDR3aa: CASSPSFSGADYGYTF
abundance: once; v_gene: TRBV7-3; d_gene: .; j_gene: TRBJ2-1; CDR3nt: TGTGCCAGCAGCTCTAGCTCCTACAATGAGCAGTTCTTC; CDR3aa: CASSSSSYNEQFF
abundance: .; v_gene: TRBV23-1; d_gene: .; j_gene: TRBJ2-2; CDR3nt: TGCGCCAGCAGTCAGTTTGGGTGGTATCCGACGGCGTCAGGGGCACACACCGGGGAGCTGTTTTTT; CDR3aa: CASSQFGWYPTASGAHTGELFF
abundance: .; v_gene: TRBV2; d_gene: TRBD2; j_gene: TRBJ2-7; CDR3nt: TGTGCCAGCAGTGGGACTAGCGGGAGTACCTCCTACGAGCAGTACTTC; CDR3aa: CASSGTSGSTSYEQYF
abundance: .; v_gene: TRBV2; d_gene: TRBD1; j_gene: TRBJ1-1; CDR3nt: TGTGCCAGCAGTGATCAAGGCCAGGGACAGACTGAAGCTTTCTTT; CDR3aa: CASSDQGQGQTEAFF
abundance: .; v_gene: TRBV5-6; d_gene: TRBD2; j_gene: TRBJ2-1; CDR3nt: TGTGCCAGCAGCTTAAATAGGGGACTAGAGGCTGACAATGAGCAGTTCTTC; CDR3aa: CASSLNRGLEADNEQFF
abundance: .; v_gene: TRBV12-5; d_gene: TRBD2; j_gene: TRBJ2-7; CDR3nt: TGTGCTAGTGGTTTAAGGCGGGGGTATAGGTACGAGCAGTACTTC; CDR3aa: CASGLRRGYRYEQYF
abundance: .; v_gene: TRBV28; d_gene: TRBD2; j_gene: TRBJ2-2; CDR3nt: TGTGCCAGCAGGCGGACTAGCGGGAGCACCGGGGAGCTGTTTTTT; CDR3aa: CASRRTSGSTGELFF
abundance: .; v_gene: TRBV7-9; d_gene: .; j_gene: TRBJ2-3; CDR3nt: TGTGCCAGCAGCTCCCGGGACTTAAACACAGATACGCAGTATTTT; CDR3aa: CASSSRDLNTDTQYF
abundance: .; v_gene: TRBV10-3; d_gene: .; j_gene: TRBJ1-4; CDR3nt: TGTGCCATCAGTGAGCAAGGCGGTGGTTATGAAAAACTGTTTTTT; CDR3aa: CAISEQGGGYEKLFF
abundance: .; v_gene: TRBV29-1; d_gene: .; j_gene: TRBJ1-2; CDR3nt: TGCAGCGTTGACAGCCAGGGAGGGGGCTACACCTTC; CDR3aa: CSVDSQGGGYTF
abundance: once; v_gene: TRBV18; d_gene: TRBD1; j_gene: TRBJ1-3; CDR3nt: TGTGCCAGCTCACCAGGGACAGGTGGTGGAAACACCATATATTTT; CDR3aa: CASSPGTGGGNTIYF
abundance: .; v_gene: TRBV19; d_gene: .; j_gene: TRBJ2-4; CDR3nt: TGTGCCAGTAGCGATATCAGTGGCGCCAAAAACATTCAGTACTTC; CDR3aa: CASSDISGAKNIQYF
abundance: .; v_gene: TRBV19; d_gene: .; j_gene: TRBJ1-5; CDR3nt: TGTGCCAGTAGTAGGACAGACAATCAGCCCCAGCATTTT; CDR3aa: CASSRTDNQPQHF
abundance: .; v_gene: TRBV6-5; d_gene: .; j_gene: TRBJ1-4; CDR3nt: TGTGCCAGCAGTTATGCGGGTGCAACTAATGAAAAACTGTTTTTT; CDR3aa: CASSYAGATNEKLFF
abundance: .; v_gene: TRBV4-1; d_gene: .; j_gene: TRBJ1-2; CDR3nt: TGCGCCAGCAGCCAAGGAGGACTGATGGGCTATGGCTACACCTTC; CDR3aa: CASSQGGLMGYGYTF
abundance: .; v_gene: TRBV19; d_gene: .; j_gene: TRBJ2-1; CDR3nt: TGTGCCAGTAGTATAACAGCTGATGAGCAGTTCTTC; CDR3aa: CASSITADEQFF
abundance: .; v_gene: TRBV28; d_gene: TRBD2; j_gene: TRBJ2-7; CDR3nt: TGTGCCAGCCTCAGAGCGGGAGGGCCTAGGGAGCAGTACTTC; CDR3aa: CASLRAGGPREQYF
abundance: few; v_gene: TRBV21-1; d_gene: .; j_gene: TRBJ2-1; CDR3nt: TGTGCCAGCAGCAAATCTCGGGACAAAGGCTCCTACAATGAGCAGTTCTTC; CDR3aa: CASSKSRDKGSYNEQFF
abundance: .; v_gene: TRBV7-9; d_gene: .; j_gene: TRBJ2-2; CDR3nt: TGTGCCAGCCTTCCGGGATTGGCTGGAGCCACCGGGGAGCTGTTTTTT; CDR3aa: CASLPGLAGATGELFF
abundance: .; v_gene: TRBV12-3/TRBV12-4; d_gene: .; j_gene: TRBJ1-4; CDR3nt: TGTGCCAGCAGACCCCCCGGGAATGAAAAACTGTTTTTT; CDR3aa: CASRPPGNEKLFF
abundance: .; v_gene: TRBV15; d_gene: TRBD1; j_gene: TRBJ1-1; CDR3nt: TGTGCCACCAGCAGAGATCAGGGCAGGGGGCGCGGGAGGGACACTGAAGCTTTCTTT; CDR3aa: CATSRDQGRGRGRDTEAFF
abundance: .; v_gene: TRBV2; d_gene: TRBD1; j_gene: TRBJ1-2; CDR3nt: TGTGCCAGCAGTGGGGGACAGGGAAGGAGTTATGGCTACACCTTC; CDR3aa: CASSGGQGRSYGYTF
abundance: few; v_gene: TRBV27; d_gene: .; j_gene: TRBJ1-4; CDR3nt: TGTGCCAGCACCGGCCGGGGACTATCGGGCGAAAAACTGTTTTTT; CDR3aa: CASTGRGLSGEKLFF
abundance: .; v_gene: TRBV7-6; d_gene: TRBD2; j_gene: TRBJ2-6; CDR3nt: TGTGCCAGCAGCTTAGCCGGGAGGGGGTCCTCTCGGGCCAACGTCCTGACTTTC; CDR3aa: CASSLAGRGSSRANVLTF
abundance: .; v_gene: TRBV5-5; d_gene: TRBD1; j_gene: TRBJ1-2; CDR3nt: TGTGCCAGCAGCTTGTCTACAGGGACAGCGAACTATGGCTACACCTTC; CDR3aa: CASSLSTGTANYGYTF
abundance: .; v_gene: TRBV28; d_gene: .; j_gene: TRBJ2-5; CDR3nt: TGTGCCAGCAGTTGGACTATAGAGACCCAGTACTTC; CDR3aa: CASSWTIETQYF
abundance: once; v_gene: TRBV7-2; d_gene: TRBD2; j_gene: TRBJ2-7; CDR3nt: TGTGCCAGCAGCTTTATGGGGCTAGCGGCCTCCTACGAGCAGTACTTC; CDR3aa: CASSFMGLAASYEQYF
abundance: .; v_gene: TRBV5-1; d_gene: .; j_gene: TRBJ2-7; CDR3nt: TGCGCCAGCAGCTTGCGCGGGTTAGCCTACGAGCAGTACTTC; CDR3aa: CASSLRGLAYEQYF
abundance: .; v_gene: TRBV4-1; d_gene: TRBD1; j_gene: TRBJ1-5; CDR3nt: TGCGCCAGCAGCCAAATCTTCAGGACAGGAGGAAATCAGCCCCAGCATTTT; CDR3aa: CASSQIFRTGGNQPQHF
abundance: .; v_gene: TRBV3-1/TRBV3-2; d_gene: .; j_gene: TRBJ2-3; CDR3nt: TGTGCCAGCAGCCAAGTCAGGGGTCGCACAGATACGCAGTATTTT; CDR3aa: CASSQVRGRTDTQYF
abundance: .; v_gene: TRBV5-6; d_gene: TRBD2; j_gene: TRBJ2-7; CDR3nt: TGTGCCAGCAGCTTTTTAACGGGAGGTTGGACCTACGAGCAGTACTTC; CDR3aa: CASSFLTGGWTYEQYF
abundance: .; v_gene: TRBV19; d_gene: TRBD2; j_gene: TRBJ2-3; CDR3nt: TGTGCCAGTAGTAAATGGCCGGGAGGGCCGGATACGCAGTATTTT; CDR3aa: CASSKWPGGPDTQYF
abundance: .; v_gene: TRBV25-1; d_gene: .; j_gene: TRBJ2-4; CDR3nt: TGTGCCAGCAGTGGCGGAGGGTCGGGAGCCAAAAACATTCAGTACTTC; CDR3aa: CASSGGGSGAKNIQYF
abundance: .; v_gene: TRBV3-1/TRBV3-2; d_gene: TRBD1; j_gene: TRBJ2-7; CDR3nt: TGTGCCAGCAGCCCGGGGACAGGGAAGGGACGGGAGCAGTACTTC; CDR3aa: CASSPGTGKGREQYF
abundance: .; v_gene: TRBV28; d_gene: TRBD2; j_gene: TRBJ2-3; CDR3nt: TGTGCCAGCAGTTTACTCCCCCCGACTAGCGCAAACACAGATACGCAGTATTTT; CDR3aa: CASSLLPPTSANTDTQYF
abundance: .; v_gene: TRBV5-1; d_gene: .; j_gene: TRBJ1-1; CDR3nt: TGCGCCAGCAGCTTGGCTAGGGGCCCCGGAGCTTTCTTT; CDR3aa: CASSLARGPGAFF